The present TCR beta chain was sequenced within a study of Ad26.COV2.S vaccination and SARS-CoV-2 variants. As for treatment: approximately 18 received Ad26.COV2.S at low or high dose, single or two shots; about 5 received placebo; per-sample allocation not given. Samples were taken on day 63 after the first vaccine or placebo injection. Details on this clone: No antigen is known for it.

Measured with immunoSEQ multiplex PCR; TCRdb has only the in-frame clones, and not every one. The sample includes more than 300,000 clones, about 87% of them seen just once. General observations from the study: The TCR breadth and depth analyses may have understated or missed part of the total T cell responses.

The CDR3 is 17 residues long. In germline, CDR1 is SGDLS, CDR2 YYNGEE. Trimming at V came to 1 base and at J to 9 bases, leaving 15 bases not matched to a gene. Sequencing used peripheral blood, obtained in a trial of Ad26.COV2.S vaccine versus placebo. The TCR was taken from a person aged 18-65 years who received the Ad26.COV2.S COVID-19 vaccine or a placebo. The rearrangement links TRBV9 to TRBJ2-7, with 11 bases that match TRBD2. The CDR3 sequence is CASSVSTGTSGPSRQYF. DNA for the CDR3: TGTGCCAGCAGCGTATCGACAGGGACTAGCGGTCCTTCCCGGCAGTACTTC.